This T cell receptor (beta chain) was identified during a study of cytomegalovirus exposure and HLA in healthy donors. The study ran its PCR with 60 Vbeta and 13 Jbeta primers. The table came from immunoSEQ multiplex PCR; TCRdb's copy has only in-frame clones and leaves some out. The repertoire holds 150,000 to 200,000 clones, roughly 60% seen once, with 2.5% to 3% in the top ten. The germline V gene has CDR1 MGHDK and CDR2 SYGVNS. The CDR3 loop spans 15 amino acids. Trimming took 8 bases from V and 0 from J; bases not matched to a gene: 7. V gene TRBV25-1 combines with J gene TRBJ1-1; TRBD1 agrees at 9 bases. The origin of this receptor is a man aged 40-49 years in good health and CMV-seronegative. The sample comprised PBMCs. CDR3 protein: CASGSDRGMNTEAFF. CDR3 in DNA: TGTGCCAGCGGAAGTGACAGGGGGATGAACACTGAAGCTTTCTTT.